Given below is one T cell receptor (beta chain) in context. Its antigen is currently unknown. These data come from a study of blood T cells in healthy people across ages. Regarding the study as a whole: Age brought a roughly linear fall in TCR beta diversity measured per million T cells.

A second about 7 to 12 cycle PCR used barcoded and J-beta primers. TCRdb re-called the 5' RACE reads through MiXCR, storing one row per CDR3 protein. The repertoire has about 970,000 distinct CDR3 sequences, roughly 51% of them found once; the top ten carry 20% to 25%. The CDR3 extends over 14 amino acids. With 4 bases removed from V and 9 bases from J, the gap between germline ends came to 16 bases. The germline CDR1 and CDR2 sequences are SGHTA and FQGNSA. This receptor was identified in a woman aged 55-70 years in good health. The chain couples TRBV7-2 to TRBJ2-4, with a possible D match to TRBD2 (5 bases). The sequencing input was blood. The CDR3 loop is CASSSPILRGIQYF. The CDR3 DNA is TGTGCCAGCAGCTCGCCTATTCTCCGGGGCATTCAGTACTTC.